This TCR beta chain was recovered during a study of blood T cell repertoires in COVID-19. Study context: Acute and convalescent COVID-19 samples came from the United States, Italy and Spain. T cells, B-cell-depleted T cells, or PBMCs supplied cDNA or gDNA.

This study enrolled people aged about 18 to 100 from about two dozen US geographic areas. Each participant's cohort was designated according to participant-reported clinical history. Sequencing was performed with immunoSEQ multiplex PCR; in TCRdb, only in-frame clones are kept and a portion is missing. The sample includes approximately 210,000 clones, 76% seen only once; the top ten take about a sixth. Material for sequencing was PBMCs or T cells enriched from blood (not recorded which). The receptor comes from a woman aged 45-59 years with acute COVID-19.

The CDR3 loop is CASSYSAGRLEKLFF. The CDR3 DNA reads as TGTGCCAGCAGTTACTCGGCAGGGCGGCTTGAAAAACTGTTTTTT. V and J are TRBV6-5 and TRBJ1-4; perhaps TRBD1 as D (5 bases). Trimming stripped 0 bases from V and 7 bases from J, with 12 bases between. Germline loops: CDR1 MNHEY, CDR2 SVGAGI. CDR3 length: 15 amino acids.